This T cell receptor beta chain derives from a study of cytomegalovirus exposure and HLA in healthy donors. This clone was counted a few times. Its matching antigen is unknown. Deletions cut 2 bases from V and 0 bases from J, with 10 bases between. This CDR3 region has 15 residues. CDR1 and CDR2 (germline): MNHNS, SASEGT. A multiplex PCR was run with 60 Vbeta primers and 13 Jbeta primers. Sequenced by immunoSEQ multiplex PCR; TCRdb stores in-frame clones only, minus some. The sample lists 130,000 to 150,000 clones, about 73% occurring once. Study results and caveats: The authors later linked a missense DCLRE1C variant to TCR beta V- and J-gene trimming. About 180 TCR beta chains were listed as cytomegalovirus-associated. Per a later analysis, 15,000 to 20,000 TCR beta sequences showed association with HLA alleles at 0.05 false discovery rate. Most of the TCR beta V segments (in an earlier analysis) were productive either about 87% or about 30% of the time.

The clonotype was recovered from a man aged 40-49 years in good health and CMV-seropositive. What was sequenced was PBMCs. The rearrangement uses TRBV6-1 and TRBJ1-2; D remains ambiguous. The DNA of the CDR3 is TGTGCCAGCAGTGAAAGCGAAGCGGCTAACTATGGCTACACCTTC. This translates into CASSESEAANYGYTF.